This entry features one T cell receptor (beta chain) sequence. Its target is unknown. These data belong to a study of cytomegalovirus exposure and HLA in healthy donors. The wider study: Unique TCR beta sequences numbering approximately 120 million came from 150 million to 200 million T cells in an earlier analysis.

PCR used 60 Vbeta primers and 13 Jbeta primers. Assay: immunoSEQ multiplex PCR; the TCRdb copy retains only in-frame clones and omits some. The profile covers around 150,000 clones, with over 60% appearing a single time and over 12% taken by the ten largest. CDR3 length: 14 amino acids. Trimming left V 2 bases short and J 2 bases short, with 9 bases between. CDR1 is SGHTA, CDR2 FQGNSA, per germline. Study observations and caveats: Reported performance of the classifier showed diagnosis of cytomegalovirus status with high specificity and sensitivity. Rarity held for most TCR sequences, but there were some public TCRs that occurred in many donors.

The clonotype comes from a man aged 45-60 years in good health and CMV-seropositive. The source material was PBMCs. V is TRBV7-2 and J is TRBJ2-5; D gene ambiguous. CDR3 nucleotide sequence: TGTGCCAGCAGCTTAATCCGCCAGCAAGAGACCCAGTACTTC. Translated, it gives CASSLIRQQETQYF.